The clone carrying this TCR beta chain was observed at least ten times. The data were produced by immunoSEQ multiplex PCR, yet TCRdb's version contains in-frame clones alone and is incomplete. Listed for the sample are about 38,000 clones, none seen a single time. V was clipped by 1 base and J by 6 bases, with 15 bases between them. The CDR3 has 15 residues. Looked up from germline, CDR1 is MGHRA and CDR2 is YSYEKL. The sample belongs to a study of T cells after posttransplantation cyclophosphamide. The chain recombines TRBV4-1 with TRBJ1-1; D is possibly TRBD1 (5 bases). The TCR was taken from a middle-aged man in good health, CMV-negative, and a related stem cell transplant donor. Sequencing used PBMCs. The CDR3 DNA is TGCGCCAGCAGCCAAGGGCTCCAGGGTTACTCTGAAGCTTTCTTT. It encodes CASSQGLQGYSEAFF.